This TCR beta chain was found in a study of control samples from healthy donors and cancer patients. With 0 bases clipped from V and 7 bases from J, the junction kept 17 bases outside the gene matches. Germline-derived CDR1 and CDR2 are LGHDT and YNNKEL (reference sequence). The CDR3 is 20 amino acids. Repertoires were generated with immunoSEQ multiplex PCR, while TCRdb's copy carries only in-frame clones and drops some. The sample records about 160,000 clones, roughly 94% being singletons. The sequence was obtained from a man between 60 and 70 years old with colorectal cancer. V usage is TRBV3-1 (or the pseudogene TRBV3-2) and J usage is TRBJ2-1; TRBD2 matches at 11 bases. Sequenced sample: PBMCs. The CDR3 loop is CASSQDLRGLAGGNGNEQFF. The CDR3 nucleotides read TGTGCCAGCAGCCAAGATCTTAGGGGCCTAGCGGGGGGTAACGGTAATGAGCAGTTCTTC.